Listed below are T cell receptor beta chains from one sample, sequenced in a study of control samples from healthy donors and cancer patients. Only in-frame clones appear in the TCRdb table, and some are missing; sequencing was by immunoSEQ multiplex PCR. This sample has fewer than 150,000 clones, with more than 85% found just once. The sequenced sample was blood. These receptors were obtained from a young woman in good health. The CDR3 runs from the conserved cysteine through the conserved F or W. A D gene is named only where the DNA matches it firmly. Not every row has a clone size; where given, it reads once, few, many or a size class.

v_call: TRBV19
j_call: TRBJ1-2
d_call: NA
clone_size: NA
cdr3_nt: TGTGCCAGTAGTATTGGGGCAGAGCGCTTTGGGGGCTACACCTTC
cdr3_aa: CASSIGAERFGGYTF

v_call: TRBV7-8
j_call: TRBJ1-1
d_call: NA
clone_size: NA
cdr3_nt: TGTGCCAGCGGCGCGCACGGTGGGACTGAAGCTTTCTTT
cdr3_aa: CASGAHGGTEAFF

v_call: TRBV18
j_call: TRBJ1-1
d_call: NA
clone_size: NA
cdr3_nt: TGTGCCAGCTCACCGTTAACAGGCATGAACACTGAAGCTTTCTTT
cdr3_aa: CASSPLTGMNTEAFF

v_call: TRBV5-1
j_call: TRBJ2-5
d_call: TRBD2
clone_size: NA
cdr3_nt: TGCGCCAGCAGCTTGGGCCCCGGGACTAGCGGGCAAGAGACCCAGTACTTC
cdr3_aa: CASSLGPGTSGQETQYF

v_call: TRBV3-1/TRBV3-2
j_call: TRBJ2-6
d_call: NA
clone_size: NA
cdr3_nt: TGTGCCAGCAGCCCTCCCTCCGGGACGGCTATCTCTGGGGCCAACGTCCTGACTTTC
cdr3_aa: CASSPPSGTAISGANVLTF

v_call: TRBV4-3
j_call: TRBJ2-2
d_call: NA
clone_size: NA
cdr3_nt: TGCGCCAGCAGCCAATGGGGACTCCCGACCGGGGAGCTGTTTTTT
cdr3_aa: CASSQWGLPTGELFF

v_call: TRBV10-3
j_call: TRBJ1-2
d_call: TRBD1
clone_size: NA
cdr3_nt: TGTGCCATCCCCCGGACAGGGGGTTTGCATGGCTACACCTTC
cdr3_aa: CAIPRTGGLHGYTF

v_call: TRBV29-1
j_call: TRBJ1-2
d_call: NA
clone_size: NA
cdr3_nt: TGCAGCGTTGAAAGGTTAGGCGGCTACACCTTC
cdr3_aa: CSVERLGGYTF

v_call: TRBV7-8
j_call: TRBJ2-7
d_call: TRBD1
clone_size: NA
cdr3_nt: TGTGCCAGCAGCCCCCAGACAGGGACCCACGAGCAGTACTTC
cdr3_aa: CASSPQTGTHEQYF

v_call: TRBV5-8
j_call: TRBJ2-1
d_call: NA
clone_size: once
cdr3_nt: TGTGCCAGCAGCTTTTGGGATGAGCAGTTCTTC
cdr3_aa: CASSFWDEQFF

v_call: TRBV19
j_call: TRBJ1-1
d_call: NA
clone_size: NA
cdr3_nt: TGTGCCAGTAGACCGATCGCGGGGGGTATCAACACTGAAGCTTTCTTT
cdr3_aa: CASRPIAGGINTEAFF

v_call: TRBV18
j_call: TRBJ1-4
d_call: NA
clone_size: NA
cdr3_nt: TGTGCCAGCTCACTTGACAGTAATGAAAAACTGTTTTTT
cdr3_aa: CASSLDSNEKLFF

v_call: TRBV6-6
j_call: TRBJ2-5
d_call: NA
clone_size: NA
cdr3_nt: TGTGCCAGCAGTTCGTTAGAGACCCAGTACTTC
cdr3_aa: CASSSLETQYF

v_call: TRBV21-1
j_call: TRBJ1-1
d_call: NA
clone_size: NA
cdr3_nt: TGTGCCAGCAGCAAGTCCGGGCCCCGTATGGATGATAACACTGAAGCTTTCTTT
cdr3_aa: CASSKSGPRMDDNTEAFF

v_call: TRBV18
j_call: TRBJ1-5
d_call: NA
clone_size: NA
cdr3_nt: TGTGCCAGCTCACGCGACAGTTATCAGCCCCAGCATTTT
cdr3_aa: CASSRDSYQPQHF

v_call: TRBV5-4
j_call: TRBJ2-7
d_call: TRBD1
clone_size: NA
cdr3_nt: TGTGCCAGCAGCTTCGGGACAGGGAGCCAATACGAGCAGTACTTC
cdr3_aa: CASSFGTGSQYEQYF

v_call: TRBV2
j_call: TRBJ2-7
d_call: TRBD1
clone_size: NA
cdr3_nt: TGTGCCAGCACCCCCGTCAGGACAGGGGGCTCCTACGAGCAGTACTTC
cdr3_aa: CASTPVRTGGSYEQYF

v_call: TRBV7-3
j_call: TRBJ2-1
d_call: TRBD1
clone_size: NA
cdr3_nt: TGTGCCAGCAGCCCGGGACAGGGACAAAATGAGCAGTTCTTC
cdr3_aa: CASSPGQGQNEQFF

v_call: TRBV6-2/TRBV6-3
j_call: TRBJ1-6
d_call: TRBD1
clone_size: NA
cdr3_nt: TGTGCCAGCAGTGAGGACAGGGTTGGTTCACCCCTCCACTTT
cdr3_aa: CASSEDRVGSPLHF

v_call: TRBV5-1
j_call: TRBJ1-1
d_call: NA
clone_size: once
cdr3_nt: TGCGCCAGCAGCTTGGAACAAGGTCTCAACACTGAAGCTTTCTTT
cdr3_aa: CASSLEQGLNTEAFF

v_call: TRBV5-1
j_call: TRBJ1-1
d_call: NA
clone_size: NA
cdr3_nt: TGCGCCAGCAGCCCCGGACACTCAGATCAGAACACTGAAGCTTTCTTT
cdr3_aa: CASSPGHSDQNTEAFF

v_call: TRBV5-1
j_call: TRBJ2-7
d_call: TRBD1
clone_size: NA
cdr3_nt: TGCGCCAGCAGCTTGTCTGTAGGACAGGGGACCTACGAGCAGTACTTC
cdr3_aa: CASSLSVGQGTYEQYF

v_call: TRBV24-1
j_call: TRBJ2-5
d_call: TRBD1
clone_size: NA
cdr3_nt: TGTGCCACCAGTGATTTCCAACAGGGGGGTAGGGAGACCCAGTACTTC
cdr3_aa: CATSDFQQGGRETQYF

v_call: TRBV27
j_call: TRBJ1-2
d_call: NA
clone_size: NA
cdr3_nt: TGTGCCAGCAGCCCCCCGGGACTCCACTATGGCTACACCTTC
cdr3_aa: CASSPPGLHYGYTF

v_call: TRBV18
j_call: TRBJ1-1
d_call: NA
clone_size: NA
cdr3_nt: TGTGCCAGCTCACCACTCCCACCGGGACAAGGGAACACTGAAGCTTTCTTT
cdr3_aa: CASSPLPPGQGNTEAFF

v_call: TRBV28
j_call: TRBJ2-5
d_call: TRBD1
clone_size: NA
cdr3_nt: TGTGCCAGCAGTTTAGGGGTCGGACAGGGAGAAGAGACCCAGTACTTC
cdr3_aa: CASSLGVGQGEETQYF

v_call: TRBV5-4
j_call: TRBJ2-7
d_call: NA
clone_size: few
cdr3_nt: TGTGCCAGCAGTCCATACTCAGGGGCCGCGAGCTTCTACGAGCAGTACTTC
cdr3_aa: CASSPYSGAASFYEQYF

v_call: TRBV5-1
j_call: TRBJ1-1
d_call: NA
clone_size: NA
cdr3_nt: TGCGCCAGCAGCTTGGAGCGGCAGAACACTGAAGCTTTCTTT
cdr3_aa: CASSLERQNTEAFF

v_call: TRBV10-3
j_call: TRBJ1-1
d_call: TRBD1
clone_size: once
cdr3_nt: TGTGCCATCAGTGAGTATCAGGGGGTTATAACTGAAGCTTTCTTT
cdr3_aa: CAISEYQGVITEAFF

v_call: TRBV25-1
j_call: TRBJ2-7
d_call: NA
clone_size: NA
cdr3_nt: TGTGCCAGCAGTGCCCCAGGGACCTACGAGCAGTACTTC
cdr3_aa: CASSAPGTYEQYF

v_call: TRBV9
j_call: TRBJ1-2
d_call: TRBD1
clone_size: NA
cdr3_nt: TGTGCCAGCAGCGTAGATGGACAGGGCCATGGCTACACCTTC
cdr3_aa: CASSVDGQGHGYTF

v_call: TRBV10-2
j_call: TRBJ1-5
d_call: NA
clone_size: NA
cdr3_nt: TGCGCCAGCAGTTGGGGGCAGGGACAGCCCCAGCATTTT
cdr3_aa: CASSWGQGQPQHF

v_call: TRBV19
j_call: TRBJ1-2
d_call: NA
clone_size: once
cdr3_nt: TGTGCCAGTAGACTACGGATAATCGCAGGTTCTTGGGGCTATGGCTACACCTTC
cdr3_aa: CASRLRIIAGSWGYGYTF

v_call: TRBV3-1/TRBV3-2
j_call: TRBJ2-7
d_call: NA
clone_size: NA
cdr3_nt: TGTGCCAGCAGCCAAACGGGAGTAGTCGAGCAGTACTTC
cdr3_aa: CASSQTGVVEQYF

v_call: TRBV2
j_call: TRBJ1-5
d_call: TRBD1
clone_size: NA
cdr3_nt: TGTGCCAGCGGGCTTTCGGGACAGGGCAATCAGCCCCAGCATTTT
cdr3_aa: CASGLSGQGNQPQHF

v_call: TRBV28
j_call: TRBJ2-7
d_call: NA
clone_size: NA
cdr3_nt: TGTGCCAGCAGTTTGATCGGGGAACCATTGCACGAGCAGTACTTC
cdr3_aa: CASSLIGEPLHEQYF

v_call: TRBV5-1
j_call: TRBJ1-2
d_call: NA
clone_size: NA
cdr3_nt: TGCGCCAGCAGCTTAGCAGGGCACTATGGCTACACCTTC
cdr3_aa: CASSLAGHYGYTF

v_call: TRBV4-1
j_call: TRBJ2-1
d_call: NA
clone_size: NA
cdr3_nt: TGCGCCAGCAGCCAAGATGAGGAGACAGTTGTACTGGAGCAGTTCTTC
cdr3_aa: CASSQDEETVVLEQFF

v_call: TRBV5-4
j_call: TRBJ2-1
d_call: NA
clone_size: once
cdr3_nt: TGTGCCAGCAGCTTGGGAGGGACAAATGAGCAGTTCTTC
cdr3_aa: CASSLGGTNEQFF

v_call: TRBV2
j_call: TRBJ2-3
d_call: TRBD2
clone_size: NA
cdr3_nt: TGTGCCAGCAGTCAGACTAGCGGGGGCCAGGGCACCACAGATACGCAGTATTTT
cdr3_aa: CASSQTSGGQGTTDTQYF

v_call: TRBV24-1
j_call: TRBJ1-3
d_call: NA
clone_size: NA
cdr3_nt: TGTGCCACCAGTGATTCCAAGTCACCGACAGCACACTCTGGAAACACCATATATTTT
cdr3_aa: CATSDSKSPTAHSGNTIYF

v_call: TRBV6-5
j_call: TRBJ2-3
d_call: TRBD2
clone_size: NA
cdr3_nt: TGTGCCAGTAGAGGCGGGAGTGGCCCCACAGATACGCAGTATTTT
cdr3_aa: CASRGGSGPTDTQYF

v_call: TRBV10-3
j_call: TRBJ2-7
d_call: TRBD1
clone_size: NA
cdr3_nt: TGTGCCATCAGTGAGTCGCCGGGACAGGGGTCCCACGAGCAGTACTTC
cdr3_aa: CAISESPGQGSHEQYF

v_call: TRBV7-9
j_call: TRBJ2-3
d_call: NA
clone_size: once
cdr3_nt: TGTGCCAGCAGCTTAGTATCCCTGGAGGGTGGTACGCAGTATTTT
cdr3_aa: CASSLVSLEGGTQYF

v_call: TRBV7-2
j_call: TRBJ2-3
d_call: TRBD2
clone_size: NA
cdr3_nt: TGTGCCAGCAGCTTAGGGGCGGGAGGGCCGAGGGGCACAGATACGCAGTATTTT
cdr3_aa: CASSLGAGGPRGTDTQYF

v_call: TRBV7-2
j_call: TRBJ2-7
d_call: TRBD1
clone_size: NA
cdr3_nt: TGTGCCAGCAGCCCCGTTTCGGGACAGACTTTCTACTACGAGCAGTACTTC
cdr3_aa: CASSPVSGQTFYYEQYF

v_call: TRBV24-1
j_call: TRBJ2-5
d_call: TRBD2
clone_size: NA
cdr3_nt: TGTGCCACCAGCCTACGCGGGGGAGAGACCCAGTACTTC
cdr3_aa: CATSLRGGETQYF